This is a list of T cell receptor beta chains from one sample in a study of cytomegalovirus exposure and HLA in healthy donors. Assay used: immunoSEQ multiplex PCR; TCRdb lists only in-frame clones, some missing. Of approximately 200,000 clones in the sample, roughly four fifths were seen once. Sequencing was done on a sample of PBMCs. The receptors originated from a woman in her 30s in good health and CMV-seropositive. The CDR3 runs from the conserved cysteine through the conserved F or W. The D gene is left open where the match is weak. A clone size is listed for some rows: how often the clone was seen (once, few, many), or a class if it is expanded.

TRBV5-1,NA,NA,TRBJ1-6,TGCGCCAGCAGCCGCTCACTCGGACAGAGCAATTCACCCCTCCACTTT,CASSRSLGQSNSPLHF
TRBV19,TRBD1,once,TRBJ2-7,TGTGCCAGTAGTCAAAAAGGGACAGGGTTCTACGAGCAGTACTTC,CASSQKGTGFYEQYF
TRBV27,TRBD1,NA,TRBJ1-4,TGTGCCAGCAGCCAACATACAGGGGCGCAAGGGGAAAAACTGTTTTTT,CASSQHTGAQGEKLFF
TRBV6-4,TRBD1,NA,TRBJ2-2,TGTGCCAGCAGCGGACAGGGTACAGGCGGGGAGCTGTTTTTT,CASSGQGTGGELFF
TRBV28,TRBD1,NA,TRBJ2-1,TGTGCCAGCAGACCAGACAGGGTATCCTCCTACAATGAGCAGTTCTTC,CASRPDRVSSYNEQFF
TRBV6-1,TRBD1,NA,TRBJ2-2,TGTGCCAGCAGTGAAGCGACGGGACAGGGTTATGCCGGGGAGCTGTTTTTT,CASSEATGQGYAGELFF
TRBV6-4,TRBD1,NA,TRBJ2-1,TGTGCCAGCAGTGACTCGACAGGGGGCGGGAGTGAGCAGTTCTTC,CASSDSTGGGSEQFF
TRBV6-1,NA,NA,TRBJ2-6,TGTGCCAGCACGGAGGGACTGGCCAACGTCCTGACTTTC,CASTEGLANVLTF
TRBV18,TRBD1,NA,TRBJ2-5,TGTGCCAGCTCACCATACCGGGACAGGGGGACCCAGTACTTC,CASSPYRDRGTQYF
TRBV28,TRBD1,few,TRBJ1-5,TGTGCCAGCAGTTTTTACAGGGGGAAAAATCAGCCCCAGCATTTT,CASSFYRGKNQPQHF
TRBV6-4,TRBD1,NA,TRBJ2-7,TGTGCCAGCAGCGCCCGACAGGGGGGCGAGCAGTACTTC,CASSARQGGEQYF
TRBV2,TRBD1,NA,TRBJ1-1,TGTGCCAGCAGTGACCCCGACAGGGGAGGTACTGAAGCTTTCTTT,CASSDPDRGGTEAFF
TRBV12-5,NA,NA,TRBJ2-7,TGTGCTAGTGGTTTGGTACAAAGGGGGAGTCCGCACTTC,CASGLVQRGSPHF
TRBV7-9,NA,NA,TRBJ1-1,TGTGCCAGCAGCCAGGGGCCCGCAGGGACCACTGAAGCTTTCTTT,CASSQGPAGTTEAFF
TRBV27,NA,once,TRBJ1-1,TGTGCCAGCAGCCAGGGAGGGACACTTGAAGCTTTCTTT,CASSQGGTLEAFF
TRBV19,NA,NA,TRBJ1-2,TGTGCCAGTAGTATGGGAGGAACCTATGGCTACACCTTC,CASSMGGTYGYTF
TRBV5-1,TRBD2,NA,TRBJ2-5,TGCGCCAGCAGCCTGGGGGTGAGGGAGGGCCAGGCAGAGACCCAGTACTTC,CASSLGVREGQAETQYF
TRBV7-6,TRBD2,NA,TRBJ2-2,TGTGCCAGCAGCGGACTAGAGGCCGGGGAGCTGTTTTTT,CASSGLEAGELFF
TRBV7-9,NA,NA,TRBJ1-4,TGTGCCAGCAGCTCGGGACTGACTAATGAAAAACTGTTTTTT,CASSSGLTNEKLFF
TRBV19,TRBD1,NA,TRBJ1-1,TGTGCCAGCAGGACAGGGGCTCCCAACACTGAAGCTTTCTTT,CASRTGAPNTEAFF
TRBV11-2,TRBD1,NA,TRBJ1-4,TGTGCCAGCAGCCAACGACAGGGCTGGAATGAAAAACTGTTTTTT,CASSQRQGWNEKLFF
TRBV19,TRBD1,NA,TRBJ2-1,TGTGCCAGTAGTTCCCGGGACAGGGCGAGTGAGCAGTTCTTC,CASSSRDRASEQFF
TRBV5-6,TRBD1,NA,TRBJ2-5,TGTGCCAGCAGCTCCACAGGGGGTTCGGAGACCCAGTACTTC,CASSSTGGSETQYF
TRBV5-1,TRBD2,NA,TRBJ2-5,TGCGCCAGCAGCTCGTCCGGGACTAACAAGAGAACCCAGTACTTC,CASSSSGTNKRTQYF
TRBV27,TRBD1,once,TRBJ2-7,TGTGCCAGCAGATGGACAGGGGGTCCCTACGAGCAGTACTTC,CASRWTGGPYEQYF
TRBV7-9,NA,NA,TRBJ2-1,TGTGCCAGCAGCCGCCCATCGAGAGTCAATGAGCAGTTCTTC,CASSRPSRVNEQFF
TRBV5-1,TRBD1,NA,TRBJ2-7,TGCGCCAGCAGCTTGCTCGGACAGGGGGTGGGCGACGAGCAGTACTTC,CASSLLGQGVGDEQYF
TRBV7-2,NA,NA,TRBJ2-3,TGTGCCAGCAGCTCAAGGGGTAGCACAGATACGCAGTATTTT,CASSSRGSTDTQYF
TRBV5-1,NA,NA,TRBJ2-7,TGCGCCAGCAGCTTGGGACATAACTCCTACGAGCAGTACTTC,CASSLGHNSYEQYF
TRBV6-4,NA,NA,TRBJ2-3,TGTGCCAGCAGTGCGCAGGGCTCCGATACGCAGTATTTT,CASSAQGSDTQYF
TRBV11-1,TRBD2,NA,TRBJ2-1,TGTGCCAGCAGCTCAGGGACTAGCGGGTCCTCCTACAATGAGCAGTTCTTC,CASSSGTSGSSYNEQFF
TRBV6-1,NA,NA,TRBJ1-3,TGTGCCAGCAGTGACAGAGGAAACACCATATATTTT,CASSDRGNTIYF
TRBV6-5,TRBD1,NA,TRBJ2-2,TGTGCCAGCAGCACGGACAGGGGGTTCACCGGGGAGCTGTTTTTT,CASSTDRGFTGELFF
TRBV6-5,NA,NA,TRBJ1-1,TGTGCCAGCAGTTACTCGATGCCCTCAACAACTGAAGCTTTCTTT,CASSYSMPSTTEAFF
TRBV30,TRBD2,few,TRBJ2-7,TGTGCCTGGAGTCCCGGACTAGGAGGCTCCTACGAGCAGTACTTC,CAWSPGLGGSYEQYF
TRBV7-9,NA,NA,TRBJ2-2,TGTGCCAGCAGAGGACAGTGGACCGGGGAGCTGTTTTTT,CASRGQWTGELFF
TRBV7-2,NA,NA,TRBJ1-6,TGTGCCAGCAGCTTGGACTGGAGTAATTCACCCCTCCACTTT,CASSLDWSNSPLHF
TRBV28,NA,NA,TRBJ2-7,TGTGCCAGCACCGAAACGGCTGGCGGGTCCTACGAGCAGTACTTC,CASTETAGGSYEQYF
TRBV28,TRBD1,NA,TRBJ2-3,TGTGCCAGCAGTCGGACAGGGGCCACAGATACGCAGTATTTT,CASSRTGATDTQYF
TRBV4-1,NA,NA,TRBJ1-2,TGCGCCAGCAGCCAAGTGCGGGGGGCTGGCTACACCTTC,CASSQVRGAGYTF
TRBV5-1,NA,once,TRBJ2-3,TGCGCCAGCAGCAGAGGTGGCACAGATACGCAGTATTTT,CASSRGGTDTQYF
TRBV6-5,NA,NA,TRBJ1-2,TGTGCCAGCAGTCGAACTACAAATCACAGGGATGGCTACACCTTC,CASSRTTNHRDGYTF
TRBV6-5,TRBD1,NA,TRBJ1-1,TGTGCCAGCAGTTACTGGTCGACAGGGGATAACACTGAAGCTTTCTTT,CASSYWSTGDNTEAFF
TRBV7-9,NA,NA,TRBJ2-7,TGTGCCAGCAGCTTAGGCGCCGCGGAAGGCTACGAGCAGTACTTC,CASSLGAAEGYEQYF
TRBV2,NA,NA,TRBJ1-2,TGTGCCAGTAACTTCAATGTAAAGAGCGGCTACACCTTC,CASNFNVKSGYTF
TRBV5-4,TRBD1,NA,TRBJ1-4,TGTGCCAGCAGCCCAACAGGGGGCAAGGATGAAAAACTGTTTTTT,CASSPTGGKDEKLFF
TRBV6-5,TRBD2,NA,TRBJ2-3,TGTGCCAGCAGTTATCTGCTAGCGGGAGCGATAGATACGCAGTATTTT,CASSYLLAGAIDTQYF
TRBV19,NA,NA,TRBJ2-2,TGTGCCAGTAGTGGACGGGGCGGGGAGCTGTTTTTT,CASSGRGGELFF
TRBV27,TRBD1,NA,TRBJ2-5,TGTGCCAGCAGGCCTGGGACAGGGCTTCAAGAGACCCAGTACTTC,CASRPGTGLQETQYF
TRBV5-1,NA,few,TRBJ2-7,TGCGCCAGCAGCTTGGTAGGGGACGGGAGCTCCTACGAGCAGTACTTC,CASSLVGDGSSYEQYF
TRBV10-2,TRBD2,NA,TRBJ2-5,TGCGCCAGCAGTGAGCCCCGGGACTATGGAGAGACCCAGTACTTC,CASSEPRDYGETQYF
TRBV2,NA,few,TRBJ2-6,TGTGCCAGCATGAGGGTTTTTGGGGCCAACGTCCTGACTTTC,CASMRVFGANVLTF
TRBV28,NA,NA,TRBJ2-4,TGTGCCAGCAGCCCGCAAGGTTCGGGGGATTCGGCCAAAAACATTCAGTACTTC,CASSPQGSGDSAKNIQYF
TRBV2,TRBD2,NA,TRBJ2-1,TGTGCCAGCACTCGCAGACTAGCGGGAGTTAACAATGAGCAGTTCTTC,CASTRRLAGVNNEQFF
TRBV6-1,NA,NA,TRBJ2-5,TGTGCCAGCAGTGGAACAGGAAACCAAGAGACCCAGTACTTC,CASSGTGNQETQYF